Each of the 21 T cell receptor beta chains below was sequenced from the same sample in a study of T cell responses to AZD1222 COVID-19 vaccine. TCRdb's copy holds only in-frame clones and misses some; the assay was immunoSEQ multiplex PCR. This sample has roughly 96,000 clones, with almost 90% found just once. The sample consisted of peripheral blood, taken on day 0 of AZD1222 vaccination. The receptors were sampled from an adult in good health.

The chain links TRBV19 to TRBJ1-5; D is uncertain. The germline V and J ends were trimmed by 4 bases and 7 bases, with 11 bases remaining between them. Germline V gene data show CDR1 as LNHDA and CDR2 as SQIVND (reference sequence). This CDR3 contains 13 residues. CDR3 sequence reads: CASSKGNEQPQHF. For the CDR3, the DNA is TGTGCCAGTAGTAAAGGGAATGAACAGCCCCAGCATTTT.

The chain couples TRBV4-3 to TRBJ1-4; no reliable D call. There are 13 residues in the CDR3. Trimming took off 4 bases at V and 8 bases at J, with 11 bases between the two ends. CDR1 is LGHNA, CDR2 YSLEER, per germline. The CDR3 spells CASSPYKGEKLFF. The CDR3 DNA sequence: TGCGCCAGCAGCCCCTATAAAGGCGAAAAACTGTTTTTT.

The chain combines TRBV6-4 with TRBJ2-3; D unresolved. The ends were cut back, 6 bases at V and 2 bases at J, with 18 bases in the middle. CDR3 length: 16 amino acids. CDR1 and CDR2 from the germline V gene are MRHNA and SNTAGT. The CDR3 is CASSPTSAAHTDTQYF. The CDR3, as DNA: TGTGCCAGCAGCCCAACCTCTGCGGCCCACACAGATACGCAGTATTTT.

In this sample, this clone turned up a few times. This chain links TRBV6-4 with TRBJ2-1; 14 nucleotides line up with TRBD2. The CDR3 runs 14 residues. V gave up 3 bases and J gave up 8 bases; unmatched junction bases: 0. Per the germline V gene, CDR1 is MRHNA and CDR2 is SNTAGT. The CDR3 is CASSEGLAGDEQFF. The CDR3 bases are TGTGCCAGCAGTGAGGGACTAGCGGGAGATGAGCAGTTCTTC.

This chain uses TRBV27 with TRBJ1-6; D not certain. Germline assignment: CDR1 MNHEY and CDR2 SMNVEV (reference sequence). The CDR3 extends over 14 amino acids. V lost 4 bases and J lost 7, with 11 bases in between. CDR3 amino acids: CASSSGPENSPLHF. CDR3 in DNA: TGTGCCAGCAGTTCCGGACCCGAGAATTCACCCCTCCACTTT.

The chain couples TRBV10-2 to TRBJ2-4; possible D gene TRBD1, 6 bases. In germline, CDR1 is WSHSY, CDR2 SAAADI. CDR3 size: 12 residues. The V gene lost 8 bases and the J gene lost 7 bases, with 12 bases spanning the gap. The CDR3 reads CASGGVGNIQYF. The CDR3 DNA reads as TGCGCCAGCGGGGGCGTGGGGAACATTCAGTACTTC.

The chain employs TRBV7-9 and TRBJ2-7; tentative D call: TRBD2 (6 bases). Trimming took off 5 bases at V and 2 bases at J, with 16 bases between the two ends. Germline-derived CDR1 and CDR2 are SEHNR and FQNEAQ (reference sequence). The CDR3 loop spans 15 amino acids. CDR3 protein: CASSPRERAPYEQYF. Written as DNA, the CDR3 is TGTGCCAGCAGCCCCCGGGAGCGGGCCCCCTACGAGCAGTACTTC.

J is TRBJ2-3 and V is TRBV9; 9 bases agree with TRBD2. Germline CDR1 reads SGDLS; CDR2 reads YYNGEE. V lost 0 bases, J lost 2 bases, and 13 bases stayed unmatched. CDR3 size: 19 residues. The CDR3 loop is CASSVGGWVAGVITDTQYF. The CDR3 nucleotides are TGTGCCAGCAGCGTAGGTGGATGGGTAGCGGGAGTCATCACAGATACGCAGTATTTT.

The chain's CDR3 is CASSRVVSASGNTYNEQFF. CDR3 nucleotide sequence: TGTGCCAGCAGCCGAGTTGTGTCGGCTAGCGGGAATACCTACAATGAGCAGTTCTTC. The genes are TRBV14 and TRBJ2-1; 9 nucleotides agree with TRBD2. This CDR3 is built from 19 residues. With 4 bases clipped from V and 2 bases from J, the junction kept 15 bases outside the gene matches. Looked up from germline, CDR1 is SGHDN and CDR2 is FVKESK.

V is TRBV27 and J is TRBJ1-2, with TRBD1 matching over 7 bases. The V gene end was trimmed by 2 bases and the J gene end by 6 bases; junction bases not matched to a gene: 6. This CDR3 has 14 residues. Germline V gene lookup returns CDR1 MNHEY and CDR2 SMNVEV (reference sequence). CDR3 DNA: TGTGCCAGCAGTTTAGTGAGGGGGCTCGATGGCTACACCTTC. Amino acids: CASSLVRGLDGYTF.

This chain uses TRBV11-2 with TRBJ2-1; 9 bases map to TRBD2. This CDR3 contains 15 residues. Germline V lookup: CDR1 SGHAT, CDR2 FQNNGV. Trimming at V came to 7 bases and at J to 6 bases, leaving 10 bases not matched to a gene. The CDR3 here is CASTLRREGGNEQFF. The CDR3 DNA follows: TGTGCCAGCACCCTGAGGCGGGAGGGGGGCAATGAGCAGTTCTTC. Filled out from reference TRBV11-2 and TRBJ2-1, the complete variable domain reads EAGVAQSPRYKIIEKRQSVAFWCNPISGHATLYWYQQILGQGPKLLIQFQNNGVVDDSQLPKDRFSAERLKGVDSTLKIQPAKLEDSAVYLCASTLRREGGNEQFFGPGTRLTVL.

V and J are TRBV14 and TRBJ2-3; D uncertain. The germline gives CDR1 SGHDN, CDR2 FVKESK. V lost 1 base, J lost 4 bases, and 15 bases lay in between. This CDR3 region has 16 residues. The CDR3 region is CASSQGINLVSDTQYF. DNA of the CDR3: TGTGCCAGCAGCCAAGGGATAAACTTGGTGTCAGATACGCAGTATTTT. Full variable domain (missing parts from reference TRBV14 and TRBJ2-3): EAGVTQFPSHSVIEKGQTVTLRCDPISGHDNLYWYRRVMGKEIKFLLHFVKESKQDESGMPNNRFLAERTGGTYSTLKVQPAELEDSGVYFCASSQGINLVSDTQYFGPGTRLTVL.

The V gene is TRBV19, the J gene TRBJ2-2; 7 positions match TRBD2. V shed 7 bases, J shed 4 bases, and the junction held 12 bases outside the gene matches. This CDR3 has 16 residues. Germline V gene data show CDR1 as LNHDA and CDR2 as SQIVND (reference sequence). In DNA form, the CDR3 reads TGTGCCAGTACCACCCATAGCGGGCCGGGCACCGGGGAGCTGTTTTTT. It is translated as CASTTHSGPGTGELFF.

The chain links TRBV6-5 to TRBJ1-2, with D perhaps matching TRBD1 (5 bases). This CDR3 has 13 residues. CDR1 MNHEY and CDR2 SVGAGI come from the germline V gene. Trimming stripped 8 bases from V and 3 bases from J, with 13 bases between. For the CDR3, the DNA is TGTGCCAGCCGAACGGGGGTTGACTATGGCTACACCTTC. This codes for CASRTGVDYGYTF.

This rearrangement joins TRBV3-1 (or the pseudogene TRBV3-2) to TRBJ2-2; the D gene is possibly TRBD2 (6 bases). Trimming pared 0 bases from V and 1 base from J, leaving 12 bases between. This CDR3 is built from 17 residues. Germline V gene lookup returns CDR1 LGHDT and CDR2 YNNKEL (reference sequence). CDR3 loop: CASSQEGAGRNTGELFF. In nucleotides, the CDR3 is TGTGCCAGCAGCCAAGAGGGCGCGGGGCGGAACACCGGGGAGCTGTTTTTT.

The chain recombines TRBV29-1 with TRBJ2-7; TRBD1 aligns across 9 bases. V trimming: 1 base; J trimming: 0 bases; junction bases outside the gene matches: 1. Per the germline V gene, CDR1 is SQVTM and CDR2 is ANQGSEA. This CDR3 comprises 14 residues. CDR3 amino acids: CSVEGTGASYEQYF. Written as DNA, the CDR3 is TGCAGCGTTGAAGGGACAGGGGCCTCCTACGAGCAGTACTTC.

The V gene is TRBV24-1, the J gene TRBJ2-5; the match to TRBD2 covers 13 bases. Germline V gene lookup returns CDR1 KGHDR and CDR2 SFDVKD. Trimming removed 2 bases from V and 5 bases from J; junction bases left unmatched: 7. The CDR3 length is 17 residues. The CDR3 bases are TGTGCCACCAGTGATTCCGGACTAGCGGGAGTAAGGGAGACCCAGTACTTC. Amino acids: CATSDSGLAGVRETQYF.

This clone appeared a few times. The genes are TRBV28 and TRBJ1-3; D gene uncertain. This CDR3 contains 10 residues. With 11 bases removed from V and 4 bases from J, the gap between germline ends came to 6 bases. Germline V CDR1 and CDR2: MDHEN, SYDVKM. CDR3 DNA: TGTGCCGTCCGGGGAAACACCATATATTTT. This sequence encodes CAVRGNTIYF.

The chain couples TRBV19 to TRBJ2-2; D is ambiguous. CDR1 LNHDA and CDR2 SQIVND come from the germline V gene (reference sequence). V lost 4 bases and J lost 0, with 6 bases in between. CDR3 length: 14 residues. DNA of the CDR3: TGTGCCAGTAGTACCACTCCGAACACCGGGGAGCTGTTTTTT. It translates to CASSTTPNTGELFF. Supplemented by reference TRBV19 and TRBJ2-2, the full variable domain reads DGGITQSPKYLFRKEGQNVTLSCEQNLNHDAMYWYRQDPGQGLRLIYYSQIVNDFQKGDIAEGYSVSREKKESFPLTVTSAQKNPTAFYLCASSTTPNTGELFFGEGSRLTVL.

The V call is TRBV6-2 or TRBV6-3, the J call TRBJ2-5; TRBD2 might be the D (6 bases). CDR3 length: 14 residues. Trimming cost V 5 bases and J 4 bases, with 14 bases left between them. The germline V gene encodes CDR1 MNHEY and CDR2 SVGEGT. CDR3 residues: CASSVIGSGETQYF. CDR3 DNA: TGTGCCAGCAGTGTCATCGGGAGTGGAGAGACCCAGTACTTC.

The chain combines TRBV28 with TRBJ1-2, with D perhaps matching TRBD1 (6 bases). CDR3 length equals 12 residues. V was pared by 5 bases and J by 9 bases, with 13 bases between. The germline gives CDR1 MDHEN, CDR2 SYDVKM. CDR3 nucleotide sequence: TGTGCCAGCAGTATCCTAGACAGGAGCTACACCTTC. This sequence encodes CASSILDRSYTF.